This entry lists 6 T cell receptor beta chains sequenced from one sample in a study of blood T cell repertoires in COVID-19. Profiling relied on immunoSEQ multiplex PCR, and the TCRdb table lists in-frame clones only, not all of them. This sample has 240,000 or so clones, with around 85% found just once. The sample comprised PBMCs or T cells enriched from blood (not recorded which). The receptors were gathered from a woman aged 40 to 49 with acute COVID-19.

This clone was seen only once. The V call is TRBV11-3, the J call TRBJ2-1; 13 bases line up with TRBD2. This CDR3 spans 15 amino acids. Germline CDR1 is SGHNT and CDR2 is YENEEA. Losses at the gene ends were 6 bases for V and 6 bases for J; bases not matched to a gene: 5. CDR3 amino acids: CASRLLAGGPNEQFF. CDR3 in DNA: TGTGCCAGCAGATTACTAGCGGGAGGGCCCAATGAGCAGTTCTTC.

The chain carries TRBV11-2 and TRBJ2-3, with a possible D match to TRBD1 (5 bases). Germline CDR1 SGHAT, CDR2 FQNNGV. Trimming stripped 7 bases from V and 2 bases from J, with 16 bases between. This CDR3 spans 15 amino acids. The CDR3 spells CASTPERQNTDTQYF. The CDR3 DNA follows: TGTGCCAGCACCCCCGAGAGACAGAACACAGATACGCAGTATTTT.

J is TRBJ2-2 and V is TRBV10-3; the match to TRBD2 covers 7 bases. This CDR3 comprises 17 residues. Trimming cost V 0 bases and J 7 bases; bases outside gene matches: 11. Germline loops: CDR1 ENHRY, CDR2 SYGVKD. The CDR3 reads CAISESRTRGLGGELFF. In DNA, the CDR3 is TGTGCCATCAGTGAGTCGCGGACTAGAGGTCTTGGCGGGGAGCTGTTTTTT.

The V call is TRBV3-1 (or the pseudogene TRBV3-2), the J call TRBJ2-2; 9 nucleotides match TRBD2. Looked up from germline, CDR1 is LGHDT and CDR2 is YNNKEL (reference sequence). This CDR3 contains 16 residues. The junction had 3 bases not matched to a gene; V was cut back by 4 bases and J by 0 bases. The CDR3, as DNA: TGTGCCAGCAGCCCCTCTAGCGGGACGAACACCGGGGAGCTGTTTTTT. It yields the protein CASSPSSGTNTGELFF.

The chain is built from TRBV5-1 and TRBJ2-3; a weak D match, TRBD2 (5 bases). CDR1 SGHRS and CDR2 YFSETQ come from the germline V gene. Trimming left V 0 bases short and J 6 bases short, with 14 bases between. This CDR3 region has 15 residues. DNA of the CDR3: TGCGCCAGCAGCTTGGCCGGGAACACCAGGGATACGCAGTATTTT. Residues: CASSLAGNTRDTQYF.

The chain links TRBV7-6 to TRBJ2-7; 10 bases are a match to TRBD2. The CDR3 totals 15 residues. CDR1 and CDR2 from the germline V gene are SGHVS and FNYEAQ. With 1 base clipped from V and 6 bases from J, the junction kept 6 bases outside the gene matches. This chain's CDR3 is CASSLGRLAGVEQYF. DNA for the CDR3: TGTGCCAGCAGCTTAGGTCGTCTAGCGGGAGTCGAGCAGTACTTC. Full variable domain (rest looked up from reference TRBV7-6 and TRBJ2-7): GAGVSQSPRYKVTKRGQDVALRCDPISGHVSLYWYRQALGQGPEFLTYFNYEAQQDKSGLPNDRFSAERPEGSISTLTIQRTEQRDSAMYRCASSLGRLAGVEQYFGPGTRLTVT.